This T cell receptor (beta chain) derives from a study of cytomegalovirus exposure and HLA in healthy donors. Findings of the study overall: Being indistinguishable, some V segments were excluded, TRBV6-2 and TRBV6-3 among them. Among TCR beta chains, those listed as cytomegalovirus-associated numbered fewer than 200.

The PCR made use of 60 Vbeta and 13 Jbeta primers. Clones were sequenced by immunoSEQ multiplex PCR, and TCRdb holds only the in-frame ones, with some missing. Of fewer than 250,000 clones in the sample, roughly 73% were seen once. V was shortened by 3 bases and J by 3 bases, with 18 bases between the two germline ends. The CDR3 totals 17 residues. Germline CDR1 and CDR2: SEHNR and FQNEAQ (reference sequence). Points on this clone: Its antigen is as yet unknown.

This clonotype was sampled from a woman between 25 and 40 years old in good health and CMV-seropositive. The source material was PBMCs. The genes are TRBV7-9 and TRBJ2-1; tentative D call: TRBD2 (5 bases). The CDR3 sequence is CASSLFVGRGIYNEQFF. The DNA for the CDR3 is TGTGCCAGCAGCTTGTTCGTGGGGAGAGGTATCTACAATGAGCAGTTCTTC.